The 27 T cell receptor beta chains in this list originate from one sample, sequenced in a study of Graves' ophthalmopathy and Graves' hyperthyroidism. Investigators amplified TCR beta CDR3 regions from RNA transcripts. A first-round RT-PCR used HTBI primers, followed by a second-round multiplex PCR. From the multiplex PCR reads, TCRdb called clonotypes with MiXCR, one entry per CDR3 protein. The sample carries around 26,000 distinct CDR3 sequences, around 50% recorded once. The sequencing sample was made of peripheral blood. Receptors originate from an adult woman with stable Graves' hyperthyroidism.

This clonotype was observed many times. The chain joins TRBV5-1 to TRBJ1-4, with D maybe TRBD1 (6 bases). This CDR3 is built from 15 residues. Trimming removed 4 bases at V and 5 bases at J, with 15 bases between. CDR1 SGHRS and CDR2 YFSETQ come from the germline V gene. The CDR3 protein is CASSENRALNEKLFF. The CDR3 coding sequence is TGCGCCAGCAGCGAAAACAGGGCCCTCAATGAAAAACTGTTTTTT.

Within the sample, this clonotype is medium-sized. The V gene is TRBV20-1, the J gene TRBJ2-7; 10 bases are shared with TRBD2. In germline, CDR1 is DFQATT, CDR2 SNEGSKA (reference sequence). The CDR3 is made up of 12 amino acids. V lost 5 bases, J lost 4 bases, and 2 bases stayed unmatched. The CDR3 is CSAPGLAYEQYF. The CDR3 coding sequence is TGCAGTGCTCCGGGACTAGCGTACGAGCAGTACTTC.

On this clonotype itself: The junction does not match germline at one end; this may be a read error. The chain is built from TRBV11-2 and TRBJ2-7; the D gene is possibly TRBD1 (6 bases). This CDR3 contains 14 residues. Germline CDR1 reads SGHAT; CDR2 reads FQNNGV. The CDR3 bases are TGCGCCAGCAGCCACCCAGACAGGAACTACGAGCAGTACTTC. This sequence encodes CASSHPDRNYEQYF.

By proportion, this clonotype is medium-sized. J is TRBJ2-1 and V is TRBV7-3, with D possibly TRBD1 on 5 matching bases. Trimming took 5 bases from V and 2 from J, leaving 10 bases between them. The CDR3 consists of 14 residues. Germline-derived CDR1 and CDR2 are SGHTA and FQGTGA. CDR3 protein: CASSHTGTYNEQFF. Written as DNA, the CDR3 is TGTGCCAGCAGCCACACAGGTACCTACAATGAGCAGTTCTTC.

In the case of this clonotype: Since no conserved phenylalanine or tryptophan closes the CDR3, a read error is the likely cause. The DNA is omitted, as the CDR3 cannot be located on it reliably, and the CDR3 follows TCRdb's listing. The chain joins TRBV2 to TRBJ2-6. CDR1 and CDR2 (germline): SNHLY, FYNNEI. Counting both end residues, the CDR3 totals 9 amino acids. CDR3 loop: CASRESPTS.

A few counts support this clonotype. This rearrangement joins TRBV3-1 to TRBJ2-2; 8 nucleotides align to TRBD1. The V segment lost 4 bases and the J segment 7 bases; nucleotides outside the gene matches: 5. This CDR3 is 14 amino acids long. Germline values: CDR1 LGHDT, CDR2 YNNKEL (reference sequence). The CDR3 DNA follows: TGTGCCAGCAGCCCGGGACAGGAGGTCGGGGAGCTGTTTTTT. Its translation is CASSPGQEVGELFF.

The V gene is TRBV13, the J gene TRBJ2-1; 13 nucleotides agree with TRBD2. Trimming cost V 5 bases and J 8 bases; bases outside gene matches: 3. Germline loops: CDR1 PRHDT, CDR2 FYEKMQ (reference sequence). This CDR3 spans 14 amino acids. The CDR3: CASSGLAGADEQFF. For the CDR3, the DNA is TGTGCCAGCAGCGGACTAGCGGGAGCGGATGAGCAGTTCTTC.

Regarding this clonotype: Likely a read error: the CDR3 ends without its conserved phenylalanine or tryptophan. The gene calls are TRBV6-4 and TRBJ2-3; 10 bases match TRBD2. The germline V gene has CDR1 MRHNA and CDR2 SNTAGT. The length of the CDR3 is 15 residues. CDR3 coding DNA: TGTGCCAGCAGTGACACTAGCGGGATCACAGTTACGCAGTATTAT. Translation gives CASSDTSGITVTQYY.

V gene TRBV4-2 combines with J gene TRBJ2-7; 8 bases are shared with TRBD2. CDR3 length equals 14 residues. Germline CDR1 is LGHNA and CDR2 is YNFKEQ. The V segment lost 3 bases and the J segment 0 bases; nucleotides outside the gene matches: 1. CDR3 DNA: TGTGCCAGCAGCCACGGGACTAGCTCCTACGAGCAGTACTTC. Translation gives CASSHGTSSYEQYF.

This clonotype came up many times. The CDR3 sequence is CASGVANTGELFF. The CDR3 region has the DNA TGTGCCAGCGGAGTAGCGAACACCGGGGAGCTGTTTTTT. This chain links TRBV12-3 or TRBV12-4 with TRBJ2-2; D not certain. V was trimmed by 8 bases and J by 0 bases, leaving 7 bases between them. This CDR3 is 13 amino acids long.

This clonotype is medium-sized within its sample. The chain carries TRBV19 and TRBJ1-3; a weak D match, TRBD1 (6 bases). V was trimmed by 5 bases and J by 8 bases, leaving 10 bases between them. Looked up from germline, CDR1 is LNHDA and CDR2 is SQIVND (reference sequence). The CDR3 runs 12 residues. The CDR3 DNA is TGTGCCAGTAGTCCCCGACAGGACACCATATATTTT. Protein sequence: CASSPRQDTIYF.

J is TRBJ2-5 and V is TRBV28, with no clear D. The CDR3 runs to 11 residues. CDR1 MDHEN and CDR2 SYDVKM come from the germline V gene. V lost 2 bases and J 6 bases, leaving 4 bases between the germline ends. The CDR3 reads CASSLPKTQYF. CDR3 bases: TGTGCCAGCAGTTTACCGAAGACCCAGTACTTC.

This clonotype is labeled as medium-sized. The V and J genes are TRBV19 and TRBJ2-7; 8 nucleotides agree with TRBD2. V lost 10 bases to trimming and J lost 0 bases; unmatched junction nucleotides: 8. Germline V gene sequence: CDR1 LNHDA, CDR2 SQIVND (reference sequence). The CDR3 has 14 amino acids. The CDR3 DNA sequence: TGTGCCACCGCACTAGCGGCTAGCTCCTACGAGCAGTACTTC. It encodes CATALAASSYEQYF. Variable domain in full (rest from reference TRBV19 and TRBJ2-7): DGGITQSPKYLFRKEGQNVTLSCEQNLNHDAMYWYRQDPGQGLRLIYYSQIVNDFQKGDIAEGYSVSREKKESFPLTVTSAQKNPTAFYLCATALAASSYEQYFGPGTRLTVT.

This clonotype was found once. The chain employs TRBV20-1 and TRBJ2-7; D not certain. The CDR3 consists of 13 residues. V was clipped by 0 bases and J by 9 bases, with 15 bases between them. Per the germline V gene, CDR1 is DFQATT and CDR2 is SNEGSKA (reference sequence). The CDR3: CSARDAQAPVQYF. The CDR3 DNA follows: TGCAGTGCTAGAGATGCGCAGGCCCCTGTGCAGTACTTC.

Many counts were recorded for this clonotype. The chain links TRBV30 to TRBJ1-2, with 7 bases fitting TRBD1. This CDR3 is 13 amino acids long. The germline V gene encodes CDR1 GTSNPN and CDR2 SVGIG (reference sequence). V lost 1 base to trimming and J lost 5 bases; unmatched junction nucleotides: 4. The CDR3 coding sequence is TGTGCCTGGAGTGATACAGGGGTATATGGCTACACCTTC. Encoded protein: CAWSDTGVYGYTF.

The V call is TRBV25-1, the J call TRBJ2-2; the match to TRBD2 covers 9 bases. The CDR3 length is 17 residues. Germline assignment: CDR1 MGHDK and CDR2 SYGVNS. After removal of 2 bases from V and 6 bases from J, the junction contained 10 bases not matched to a gene. The CDR3: CASSESRVAGVSGELFF. CDR3 nucleotides: TGTGCCAGCAGTGAAAGTAGGGTAGCGGGAGTTTCCGGGGAGCTGTTTTTT.

CDR3 nucleotide sequence: TGTGCCAGCAGCCGAGGACCGTCCTACGAGCAGTACTTC. Translating it yields CASSRGPSYEQYF. The chain is built from TRBV3-1 and TRBJ2-7; D not certain. The germline V gene encodes CDR1 LGHDT and CDR2 YNNKEL (reference sequence). V lost 4 bases and J 1 base, leaving 8 bases between the germline ends. The CDR3 has 13 residues.

The rearrangement links TRBV9 to TRBJ2-3, with TRBD2 matching 8 bases. Germline V lookup: CDR1 SGDLS, CDR2 YYNGEE. After removal of 0 bases from V and 11 bases from J, the junction contained 11 bases not matched to a gene. The CDR3 spans 15 residues. Here the CDR3 DNA reads TGTGCCAGCAGCGTAGACGGGAGGGTCTACAATGAGCAGTATTTT. Translating it yields CASSVDGRVYNEQYF.

This clonotype has just one count. The gene calls are TRBV19 and TRBJ2-7; TRBD2 is a possible D gene (5 bases). The ends were cut back, 5 bases at V and 2 bases at J, with 13 bases in the middle. In germline, CDR1 is LNHDA, CDR2 SQIVND (reference sequence). There are 14 residues in the CDR3. The CDR3 here is CASSWDTSPYEQYF. CDR3 DNA sequence: TGTGCCAGTAGTTGGGATACTAGTCCCTACGAGCAGTACTTC. Looking up the rest from reference TRBV19 and TRBJ2-7 gives the full variable domain: DGGITQSPKYLFRKEGQNVTLSCEQNLNHDAMYWYRQDPGQGLRLIYYSQIVNDFQKGDIAEGYSVSREKKESFPLTVTSAQKNPTAFYLCASSWDTSPYEQYFGPGTRLTVT.

This clonotype has a count of ten or more. V is TRBV27 and J is TRBJ2-2; 7 nucleotides match TRBD1. Germline trimming cut 5 bases from V and 8 bases from J; bases unmatched to any gene: 14. CDR3 length equals 16 residues. Germline CDR1 and CDR2: MNHEY and SMNVEV (reference sequence). CDR3 DNA sequence: TGTGCCAGCAGTACCCCACAGGGGCGCATCGGGGGGGAGCTGTTTTTT. Translating gives CASSTPQGRIGGELFF.

In this sample, this clonotype is medium-sized. This CDR3 reads CATSNGNYGYTF. Written as DNA, the CDR3 is TGTGCCACCAGTAACGGGAACTATGGCTACACCTTC. The chain joins TRBV24-1 to TRBJ1-2, with no clear D. This CDR3 region has 12 residues. The germline V gene has CDR1 KGHDR and CDR2 SFDVKD. V was cut by 6 bases and J by 2 bases, with 6 bases left in between.

As for this clonotype: Mismatch with germline at one junction end may stem from a read error. CDR3 sequence: CAGSPNSYEQYF. In DNA form, the CDR3 reads TGTGCCGGCAGCCCGAACTCCTACGAGCAGTACTTC. The chain is built from TRBV7-3 and TRBJ2-7, with unresolved D. The CDR3 contains 12 residues. Per germline, CDR1 SGHTA and CDR2 FQGTGA.

V is TRBV10-3 and J is TRBJ1-4, with D uncertain. Germline V gene lookup returns CDR1 ENHRY and CDR2 SYGVKD. This CDR3 comprises 12 residues. V lost 0 bases to trimming and J lost 7 bases, with 3 bases between them. CDR3 in DNA: TGTGCCATCAGTGAGTCAGCTGAAAAACTGTTTTTT. Encoded protein: CAISESAEKLFF.

By sample share, this clonotype is medium-sized. The CDR3 region has the DNA TGTGCCAGCAGCTTATATGGCACAGGGAATAGTGAGCAGTTCTTC. Translated, it gives CASSLYGTGNSEQFF. The chain employs TRBV7-9 and TRBJ2-1; possibly TRBD1 for D (6 bases). The germline gives CDR1 SEHNR, CDR2 FQNEAQ (reference sequence). CDR3 length: 15 residues. Between the trimmed V and J ends, which lost 2 bases and 9 bases, there was a span of 17 bases.

This clonotype has more than one count but fewer than ten. At one end the junction does not follow the germline gene, possibly because of a read error. The gene calls are TRBV7-7 and TRBJ2-1; no clear D. In germline, CDR1 is SSHAT, CDR2 FNYEAQ (reference sequence). This CDR3 spans 13 amino acids. Here the CDR3 reads CASSLQPSGEQFF. The CDR3 DNA is TGTGCTAGCAGCTTACAGCCCTCGGGTGAGCAGTTCTTC.

This clonotype was observed at least ten times. A much larger clone differs by one base, so this may be a read error. The V call is TRBV28, the J call TRBJ1-5; tentative D call: TRBD1 (5 bases). This CDR3 comprises 13 residues. Trimming removed 7 bases from V and 5 bases from J, with 12 bases in between. Germline values: CDR1 MDHEN, CDR2 SYDVKM. The CDR3: CASTPGPDQPQHF. CDR3 DNA sequence: TGTGCCAGCACCCCGGGGCCGGATCAGCCCCAGCATTTT.

This sequence joins TRBV14 and TRBJ2-7; 12 positions agree with TRBD2. CDR3 length equals 16 residues. Germline loops: CDR1 SGHDN, CDR2 FVKESK. V lost 0 bases and J lost 7; bases outside the gene matches: 7. The CDR3 sequence: CASSQDLLAGGLEQYF. CDR3 DNA: TGTGCCAGCAGCCAAGATCTCCTAGCGGGAGGGCTGGAGCAGTACTTC.